Listed below are T cell receptor beta chains from one sample, sequenced in a study of blood T cells in healthy people across ages. TCRdb processed the 5' RACE reads anew with MiXCR; each CDR3 protein has one entry. The table lists 870,000 or so distinct CDR3 sequences, 25% to 30% of them singletons. Sequencing was carried out using blood. The receptor source for this set is a woman of 80 years or more in good health. CDR3s include the opening cysteine and the closing phenylalanine or tryptophan. Fields, in order: V gene, clone size, J gene, D gene, CDR3 protein, CDR3 DNA. The D gene is left open where the match is weak. Size is stated for part of the rows, as once, few or many counts, or as a class when the clone is expanded.

>TRBV20-1|-|TRBJ2-1|TRBD2
CSARLPSGIHEQFF
TGCAGTGCTAGACTTCCTAGCGGGATCCATGAGCAGTTCTTC
>TRBV21-1|many|TRBJ2-3|-
CASSKDRACTDTQYF
TGTGCCAGCAGCAAGGACAGGGCCTGCACAGATACGCAGTATTTT
>TRBV19|few|TRBJ2-2|-
CASSIAGQNTGELFF
TGTGCCAGTAGTATAGCGGGACAGAACACCGGGGAGCTGTTTTTT
>TRBV11-2|-|TRBJ1-6|-
CASTTGRDNSPLHF
TGTGCCAGCACCACCGGACGGGATAATTCACCCCTCCACTTT
>TRBV20-1|many|TRBJ2-7|TRBD1
CSSDRGGPYEQYF
TGCAGTTCAGACAGGGGTGGTCCCTACGAGCAGTACTTC
>TRBV18|-|TRBJ2-7|-
CASSPYRVNEQYF
TGTGCCAGCTCCCCCTACAGGGTCAATGAGCAGTACTTC
>TRBV20-1|many|TRBJ2-1|-
CSARDGSSARWNEQFF
TGCAGTGCTAGAGATGGGTCTAGCGCGCGATGGAATGAGCAGTTCTTC
>TRBV12-3/TRBV12-4|many|TRBJ2-3|TRBD1
CASSLAQGAGDTQYF
TGTGCCAGCAGTTTAGCGCAGGGGGCAGGAGATACGCAGTATTTT
>TRBV28|few|TRBJ1-6|TRBD1
CASRPDRGGSPLHF
TGTGCCAGCCGCCCGGACAGGGGCGGCTCACCCCTCCACTTT
>TRBV29-1|-|TRBJ1-2|-
CSAHKAGRQDGYTF
TGCAGCGCCCATAAGGCAGGGAGGCAAGATGGCTACACCTTC
>TRBV4-1|many|TRBJ2-7|-
CASSPDQGPYEQYF
TGCGCCAGCAGCCCAGACCAGGGGCCCTACGAGCAGTACTTC
>TRBV20-1|-|TRBJ2-1|-
CSASQGHYNGQFF
TGCAGTGCTAGTCAGGGACACTACAATGGGCAGTTCTTC
>TRBV7-9|few|TRBJ2-7|TRBD2
CASSLAVVSGEYNEQYF
TGTGCCAGCAGCTTAGCGGTGGTTAGCGGGGAGTACAATGAGCAGTACTTC
>TRBV11-2|-|TRBJ1-4|-
CASGADYNEKLFF
TGTGCCAGCGGCGCGGATTATAATGAAAAACTGTTTTTT
>TRBV6-5|-|TRBJ1-6|-
CASSTSPGQPLHF
TGTGCCAGCAGTACCTCGCCCGGACAGCCCCTCCACTTT
>TRBV30|many|TRBJ2-3|-
CAWSEGADTQYF
TGTGCCTGGAGTGAGGGGGCAGATACGCAGTATTTT
>TRBV20-1|many|TRBJ1-2|-
CSARDRDRNYGYTF
TGCAGTGCTAGAGATCGCGACCGTAACTATGGCTACACCTTC
>TRBV20-1|once|TRBJ2-2|TRBD1
CSARDFSVGTGGSGELFF
TGCAGTGCTAGAGATTTTTCTGTAGGGACAGGAGGATCCGGGGAGCTGTTTTTT
>TRBV6-2/TRBV6-3|many|TRBJ2-5|TRBD2
CASSYSGGGYETQYF
TGTGCCAGCAGTTACAGCGGGGGAGGGTATGAGACCCAGTACTTC
>TRBV20-1|many|TRBJ2-3|-
CSARRVNTDTQYF
TGCAGTGCTAGAAGAGTAAACACAGATACGCAGTATTTT